This T cell receptor (beta chain) was identified during a study of metastatic and nonmetastatic thyroid tumors (dated by TCRdb to between 2020 and 2021). Describing the broader study: For patients with malignant and with benign thyroid disease, the researchers compared repertoires between peripheral blood samples and tumor or nodule tissue samples.

Results and caveats for the whole study, not just this receptor: TCR beta diversity was reported as significantly higher in malignant tumors than in benign nodules, in both blood and tumor samples.

To prepare the library, PCR was applied. TCRdb records Illumina HiSeq 4000 as the sequencer. High-throughput sequencing was used to profile the CDR3 region of the TCR beta-chain in every patient. From the authors' description of their analysis: Drawing on CDR3 differences between clinicopathological groups, the researchers built a classifier meant to tell apart patients with distant-metastatic papillary thyroid cancer. To measure repertoire diversity the researchers used the Shannon index, while the Morisita-Horn index served to gauge how similar the tumor and blood repertoires were. Clones were called with MiXCR by TCRdb after fastp trimmed the public reads at Q25, and only in-frame beta chains were retained. For this entry, the V and J calls and clone size follow TCRdb and not the study's own pipeline. The sample profile shows 9,400 or so clones; 25% to 40% of them were found once. The leading ten clones occupy 15% to 20% of the sample.

Before undergoing thyroid surgery, none of the patients had been given any kind of treatment. Using T-cell receptor beta sequencing, the researchers looked back retrospectively at clinical samples from patients, gathered between about 2012 and 2019. Deletion took 3 bases off V and 4 bases off J, with a span of 5 bases between the germline ends. The CDR3 spans 12 residues, from the cysteine through the phenylalanine. CDR3 DNA only is kept here, 36 bases in frame from base 1. Many counts were recorded for this clone. Its target antigen remains unknown. Within one base of it there is no much larger clone, and no base qualities were kept.

The V and J segments used are TRBV12-3 or TRBV12-4 and TRBJ2-3; TRBD1 might be the D gene, on 5 matching bases. This clonotype was obtained from a female donor with papillary thyroid cancer or a benign thyroid nodule (not recorded which). Some clones in this sample may be carry-over from other donors' samples. The sample taken for sequencing was adjacent normal tissue. The DNA reads as follows: TGTGCCAGCAGTTTCAGGGCAGATACGCAGTATTTT. The translation is CASSFRADTQYF.